These 21 T cell receptor beta chains share one sample of origin, sequenced in a study of shared clonotypes between healthy human individuals. The table came from immunoSEQ multiplex PCR; TCRdb's copy has only in-frame clones and leaves some out. This repertoire shows some 1 million clones, about 80% found once; its top ten account for approximately 1.5%. The material sequenced was memory CD4+ T cells sorted from blood. Subset meaning: CD45RA-negative fraction. These receptors came from a man aged 18 to 29 in good health.

The rearrangement joins TRBV5-8 to TRBJ1-1, with D tentatively TRBD1 (6 bases). Germline CDR1 SGHTS, CDR2 YDEGEE. Trimming left V 6 bases short and J 0 bases short, with 12 bases between. The CDR3 has 14 amino acids. This CDR3 is CASNPGGMNTEAFF. CDR3 sequence (DNA): TGTGCCAGCAACCCCGGGGGCATGAACACTGAAGCTTTCTTT. Based on the CDR3 plus reference TRBV5-8 and TRBJ1-1, the full variable domain is EAGVTQSPTHLIKTRGQQATLRCSPISGHTSVYWYQQALGLGLQFLLWYDEGEERNRGNFPPRFSGRQFPNYSSELNVNALELEDSALYLCASNPGGMNTEAFFGQGTRLTVV.

The CDR3 loop reads CAWSNSKETQYF. The CDR3 coding sequence is TGTGCCTGGAGTAACAGTAAAGAGACCCAGTACTTC. The J gene is TRBJ2-5, the V gene TRBV30; D ambiguous. The V end lost 2 bases, the J end lost 3 bases, and 7 bases lay between the germline ends. This CDR3 region has 12 residues. Germline V gene sequence: CDR1 GTSNPN, CDR2 SVGIG (reference sequence).

The chain uses TRBV5-6 and TRBJ1-4; TRBD1 agrees at 12 bases. CDR1 and CDR2 from the germline V gene are SGHDT and YYEEEE. The CDR3 spans 16 residues. Losses at the gene ends were 0 bases for V and 10 bases for J; bases not matched to a gene: 7. Written as DNA, the CDR3 is TGTGCCAGCAGCTTGGAGGGACAGGGGGCGCGAGGAAAACTGTTTTTT. Residues: CASSLEGQGARGKLFF.

Concerning this clone: The same CDR3 is also encoded by other DNA sequences in this sample. The chain has TRBV7-9 and TRBJ2-7, with 9 bases aligning to TRBD1. This CDR3 spans 13 amino acids. The V and J ends lost 5 bases and 3 bases, in that order; junction bases with no gene match: 2. Germline CDR1 is SEHNR and CDR2 is FQNEAQ (reference sequence). This CDR3 reads CASSRGQGYEQYF. CDR3 coding DNA: TGTGCCAGCAGCCGGGGACAGGGCTACGAGCAGTACTTC. Filled out from reference TRBV7-9 and TRBJ2-7, the complete variable domain reads DTGVSQNPRHKITKRGQNVTFRCDPISEHNRLYWYRQTLGQGPEFLTYFQNEAQLEKSRLLSDRFSAERPKGSFSTLEIQRTEQGDSAMYLCASSRGQGYEQYFGPGTRLTVT.

The rearrangement links TRBV30 to TRBJ1-3, with 7 bases aligning to TRBD1. This CDR3 is built from 14 residues. Germline V lookup: CDR1 GTSNPN, CDR2 SVGIG (reference sequence). CDR3 DNA: TGTGCGTGTACAGGGGCGAGCTCTGGAAACACCATATATTTT. It specifies CACTGASSGNTIYF.

The chain combines TRBV9 with TRBJ1-2; D call uncertain. CDR3 length: 15 residues. Germline lookup yields CDR1 SGDLS and CDR2 YYNGEE. Trimming removed 0 bases at V and 2 bases at J, with 11 bases between. CDR3 in amino acids: CASSVDTGENYGYTF. The CDR3 DNA reads as TGTGCCAGCAGCGTAGACACCGGCGAAAACTATGGCTACACCTTC. The entire variable domain, with the rest obtained from reference TRBV9 and TRBJ1-2, is as follows: DSGVTQTPKHLITATGQRVTLRCSPRSGDLSVYWYQQSLDQGLQFLIQYYNGEERAKGNILERFSAQQFPDLHSELNLSSLELGDSALYFCASSVDTGENYGYTFGSGTRLTVV.

The chain has TRBV6-1 and TRBJ2-6; no clear D gene. CDR3 length: 18 amino acids. V lost 5 bases and J lost 2, with 19 bases in between. The germline gives CDR1 MNHNS, CDR2 SASEGT. The DNA of the CDR3 is TGTGCCAGCAGTCAAGTTCAACTCCTTGCAGCTGGGGCCAACGTCCTGACTTTC. This translates into CASSQVQLLAAGANVLTF.

V usage is TRBV7-2 and J usage is TRBJ2-7; 7 bases align to TRBD1. The germline gives CDR1 SGHTA, CDR2 FQGNSA. The CDR3 spans 14 residues. V was pared by 5 bases and J by 9 bases, with 13 bases of the junction left unmatched. DNA for the CDR3: TGTGCCAGCAGCATCGGGACAGCTGCCTGGGGGCAGTACTTC. Protein: CASSIGTAAWGQYF. The variable domain in full, with the rest retrieved from reference TRBV7-2 and TRBJ2-7, is GAGVSQSPSNKVTEKGKDVELRCDPISGHTALYWYRQSLGQGLEFLIYFQGNSAPDKSGLPSDRFSAERTGGSVSTLTIQRTQQEDSAVYLCASSIGTAAWGQYFGPGTRLTVT.

Comments on this clone: The same CDR3 arises from other DNA sequences in this sample as well. V usage is TRBV5-1 and J usage is TRBJ2-1; 8 nucleotides line up with TRBD2. V lost 0 bases and J lost 6; bases outside the gene matches: 5. CDR1 is SGHRS and CDR2 is YFSETQ in the germline V gene. CDR3 length: 15 amino acids. The CDR3 DNA is TGCGCCAGCAGCTTGGTTGCGGGAGGAGGCAATGAGCAGTTCTTC. This translates into CASSLVAGGGNEQFF.

The rearrangement uses TRBV5-1 and TRBJ2-7, with D possibly matching TRBD1 (6 bases). This CDR3 is 14 amino acids long. V lost 0 bases and J lost 2, with 9 bases in between. Germline CDR1 is SGHRS and CDR2 is YFSETQ. DNA for the CDR3: TGCGCCAGCAGCTTGGTTCAGGGGCCCTACGAGCAGTACTTC. It translates to CASSLVQGPYEQYF.

Comments on this clone: A clone one base away is much larger, so this may be a read error. This sequence joins TRBV5-6 and TRBJ1-3; 7 nucleotides match TRBD1. The CDR3 loop spans 14 amino acids. V lost 4 bases, J lost 0 bases, and 1 base stayed unmatched. CDR1 is SGHDT, CDR2 YYEEEE, per germline. The CDR3 DNA follows: TGTGCCAGCAGCCGACAGGGCTCTGGAAACACCATATATTTT. Its protein is CASSRQGSGNTIYF.

This clone occurred a few times. The identical CDR3 is also encoded by other nucleotide sequences in the sample. The rearrangement uses TRBV11-2 and TRBJ2-3, with TRBD2 matching 14 bases. The V gene's germline CDR1 is SGHAT and CDR2 FQNNGV. With 5 bases clipped from V and 4 bases from J, the junction kept 2 bases outside the gene matches. The CDR3 extends over 15 amino acids. Written as DNA, the CDR3 is TGTGCCAGCAGCCCGGGACTAGCGGGGGCAGATACGCAGTATTTT. This codes for CASSPGLAGADTQYF.

Only one count was recorded for this clone. This chain joins TRBV7-9 and TRBJ2-1; 10 nucleotides match TRBD2. The CDR3 covers 15 residues. Trimming removed 5 bases from V and 4 bases from J; junction bases left unmatched: 5. Germline values: CDR1 SEHNR, CDR2 FQNEAQ (reference sequence). CDR3 DNA sequence: TGTGCCAGCAGCCCCCCGGGACTAGCGTACAATGAGCAGTTCTTC. The encoded protein is CASSPPGLAYNEQFF.

This sequence joins TRBV28 and TRBJ1-5; a possible D gene is TRBD1 (5 bases). V dropped 6 bases and J dropped 2 bases, with 17 bases sitting between them. Per germline, CDR1 MDHEN and CDR2 SYDVKM. The CDR3 spans 16 residues. CDR3 nucleotide sequence: TGTGCCAGCAGCCGAACCTCCGGGACCCGCAATCAGCCCCAGCATTTT. Its translation is CASSRTSGTRNQPQHF. Full variable domain (rest looked up from reference TRBV28 and TRBJ1-5): DVKVTQSSRYLVKRTGEKVFLECVQDMDHENMFWYRQDPGLGLRLIYFSYDVKMKEKGDIPEGYSVSREKKERFSLILESASTNQTSMYLCASSRTSGTRNQPQHFGDGTRLSIL.

Details on this clone: The sample contains more than one DNA sequence encoding this CDR3. V is TRBV18 and J is TRBJ1-1; tentatively, D is TRBD1 (5 bases). CDR3 length: 13 residues. Germline loops: CDR1 KGHSH, CDR2 LQKENI. Between the trimmed V and J ends, which lost 5 bases and 1 base, there was a span of 8 bases. CDR3 residues: CASSATGNTEAFF. CDR3 coding DNA: TGTGCCAGCTCAGCTACAGGGAACACTGAAGCTTTCTTT.

This clone occurred a few times. The rearrangement links TRBV19 to TRBJ1-6; D uncertain. V lost 3 bases and J 13 bases, leaving 13 bases between the germline ends. The CDR3 consists of 13 residues. CDR1 and CDR2 (germline): LNHDA, SQIVND (reference sequence). CDR3 protein: CASSISDSGPLHF. The CDR3 nucleotides read TGTGCCAGTAGTATTTCGGACTCCGGGCCCCTCCACTTT.

The rearrangement uses TRBV6-1 and TRBJ1-5; 8 nucleotides line up with TRBD1. V lost 6 bases and J lost 4; bases outside the gene matches: 5. The CDR3 totals 14 residues. Germline loops: CDR1 MNHNS, CDR2 SASEGT. CDR3 amino acids: CASRYRGGNQPQHF. In DNA form, the CDR3 reads TGTGCCAGCAGGTACAGGGGGGGAAATCAGCCCCAGCATTTT.

The CDR3 is CASSPGQGANLGHGYTF. The CDR3 DNA is TGCGCCAGCAGCCCCGGACAGGGGGCCAATCTAGGACATGGCTACACCTTC. This sequence joins TRBV5-1 and TRBJ1-2; 11 positions match TRBD1. The CDR3 runs to 17 residues. The V gene end was trimmed by 4 bases and the J gene end by 6 bases; junction bases not matched to a gene: 14. Looked up from germline, CDR1 is SGHRS and CDR2 is YFSETQ.

The J gene is TRBJ1-5, the V gene TRBV7-8; 10 bases match TRBD1. Germline lookup yields CDR1 SGHVS and CDR2 FQNEAQ. This CDR3 is built from 16 residues. J lost 6 bases, V lost 1 base, and 6 bases had no gene match. Here the CDR3 reads CASSLERRDRGQPQHF. As DNA, the CDR3 is TGTGCCAGCAGCTTAGAAAGACGGGACAGGGGTCAGCCCCAGCATTTT.

The chain employs TRBV6-6 and TRBJ1-5; D is unresolved. The germline V gene encodes CDR1 MNHNY and CDR2 SVGAGI (reference sequence). The CDR3 runs to 12 residues. Trimming removed 7 bases from V and 2 bases from J, with 6 bases in between. CDR3 sequence: CASTLGNQPQHF. Written as DNA, the CDR3 is TGTGCCAGCACACTTGGCAATCAGCCCCAGCATTTT.

J is TRBJ2-5 and V is TRBV4-3, with 13 bases identical to TRBD2. This CDR3 is built from 16 residues. The ends lost 1 base at V and 5 bases at J; junction bases unmatched: 4. In germline, CDR1 is LGHNA, CDR2 YSLEER. CDR3 loop: CASSQGTSGSKETQYF. As DNA, the CDR3 is TGCGCCAGCAGCCAAGGGACTAGCGGGAGCAAGGAGACCCAGTACTTC.